The 5 T cell receptor beta chains reported below all come from one sample, sequenced in a study of blood T cell repertoires in COVID-19. The protocol was immunoSEQ multiplex PCR, while the TCRdb copy is restricted to in-frame clones and leaves out a portion. The repertoire consists of 150,000 to 200,000 clones, with roughly nine tenths occurring once and the leading ten covering 2% to 2.5%. Sequenced: peripheral blood. These receptors were collected from a man aged 70 or older with active or convalescent COVID-19.

J is TRBJ1-2 and V is TRBV7-9; no definite D call. This CDR3 region has 14 residues. Trimming shortened V by 8 bases and J by 0 bases, and 13 bases separated the two germline ends. Germline V gene sequence: CDR1 SEHNR, CDR2 FQNEAQ (reference sequence). The CDR3 sequence: CASGTTRTNYGYTF. The CDR3 DNA is TGTGCCAGCGGCACGACAAGAACTAACTATGGCTACACCTTC.

The genes are TRBV3-1 (or the pseudogene TRBV3-2) and TRBJ2-3; D is uncertain. The CDR3 has 14 amino acids. V gave up 0 bases and J gave up 4 bases, with 8 bases separating them. In germline, CDR1 is LGHDT, CDR2 YNNKEL (reference sequence). The CDR3 is CASSQDALADTQYF. The CDR3 DNA reads as TGTGCCAGCAGCCAAGACGCGTTGGCAGATACGCAGTATTTT.

The V and J genes are TRBV19 and TRBJ1-5, with D maybe TRBD1 (5 bases). The CDR3 sequence is 15 residues long. Germline CDR1 LNHDA, CDR2 SQIVND (reference sequence). Deletions cut 5 bases from V and 2 bases from J, with 13 bases between. For the CDR3, the DNA is TGTGCCAGTAGTCGGGCAGGGATTCGCAATCAGCCCCAGCATTTT. As protein: CASSRAGIRNQPQHF.

The chain has TRBV29-1 and TRBJ2-1; TRBD1 aligns across 10 bases. Germline CDR1 reads SQVTM; CDR2 reads ANQGSEA. This CDR3 comprises 14 residues. Trimming cost V 6 bases and J 4 bases; bases outside gene matches: 6. In nucleotides, the CDR3 is TGCAGCGTGACCTGGACAGGGGGGTACAATGAGCAGTTCTTC. This gives the protein CSVTWTGGYNEQFF.

This rearrangement joins TRBV19 to TRBJ2-1; D is undetermined. Trimming stripped 7 bases from V and 4 bases from J, with 17 bases between. Germline loops: CDR1 LNHDA, CDR2 SQIVND (reference sequence). This CDR3 is 15 amino acids long. The CDR3 DNA is TGTGCCAGTACCCAGAGGTACCCCGGATACAATGAGCAGTTCTTC. It specifies CASTQRYPGYNEQFF. The full variable domain, rest sourced from reference TRBV19 and TRBJ2-1, is DGGITQSPKYLFRKEGQNVTLSCEQNLNHDAMYWYRQDPGQGLRLIYYSQIVNDFQKGDIAEGYSVSREKKESFPLTVTSAQKNPTAFYLCASTQRYPGYNEQFFGPGTRLTVL.